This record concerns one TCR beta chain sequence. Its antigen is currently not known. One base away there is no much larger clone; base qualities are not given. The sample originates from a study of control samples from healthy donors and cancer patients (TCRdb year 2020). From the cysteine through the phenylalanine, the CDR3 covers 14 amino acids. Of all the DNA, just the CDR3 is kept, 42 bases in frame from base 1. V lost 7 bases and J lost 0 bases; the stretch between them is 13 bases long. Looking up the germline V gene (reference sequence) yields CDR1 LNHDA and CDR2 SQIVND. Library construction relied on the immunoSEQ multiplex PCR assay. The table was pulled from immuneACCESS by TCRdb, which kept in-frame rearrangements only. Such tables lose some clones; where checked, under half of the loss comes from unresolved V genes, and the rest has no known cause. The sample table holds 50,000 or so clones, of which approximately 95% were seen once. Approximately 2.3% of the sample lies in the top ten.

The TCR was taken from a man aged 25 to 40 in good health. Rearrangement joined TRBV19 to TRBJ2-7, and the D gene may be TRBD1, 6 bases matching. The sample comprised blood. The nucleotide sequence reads TGTGCCAGTAAGGAGACAGGAGGCTCCTACGAGCAGTACTTC. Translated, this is CASKETGGSYEQYF. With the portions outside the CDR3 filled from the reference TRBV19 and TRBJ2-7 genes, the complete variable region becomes DGGITQSPKYLFRKEGQNVTLSCEQNLNHDAMYWYRQDPGQGLRLIYYSQIVNDFQKGDIAEGYSVSREKKESFPLTVTSAQKNPTAFYLCASKETGGSYEQYFGPGTRLTVT.